These 2 T cell receptor beta chains came from one sample sequenced in a study of blood T cell repertoires in COVID-19. TCRdb's copy holds only in-frame clones and misses some; the assay was immunoSEQ multiplex PCR. Of 150,000 to 160,000 clones in the sample, 80% were seen once. The material sequenced was peripheral blood. The receptors derive from a man between 60 and 75 years old with acute or convalescent COVID-19.

CDR3 protein: CASSPRLAGGTNEQFF. CDR3 nucleotides: TGTGCCAGCTCACCGAGACTAGCGGGGGGGACCAATGAGCAGTTCTTC. V is TRBV18 and J is TRBJ2-1, with 14 positions matching TRBD2. Germline V gives CDR1 KGHSH, CDR2 LQKENI. Trimming took 3 bases from V and 6 from J; bases not matched to a gene: 4. The CDR3 extends over 16 amino acids.

There are a few counts of this clone. V is TRBV6-5 and J is TRBJ1-5; 9 bases agree with TRBD1. Trimming at V came to 6 bases and at J to 8 bases, leaving 5 bases not matched to a gene. The germline V gene has CDR1 MNHEY and CDR2 SVGAGI. CDR3 length equals 13 residues. The CDR3 DNA follows: TGTGCCAGCAGGCGGGACAGGGTGAAGCCCCAGCATTTT. It is translated as CASRRDRVKPQHF.